Listed below are T cell receptor beta chains from one sample, sequenced in a study of blood T cells in healthy people across ages. In TCRdb, the 5' RACE reads were re-called with MiXCR into one record per CDR3 protein. Among over 1,500,000 distinct CDR3 sequences listed, about 39% were seen once. Sequencing used blood. These receptors all come from a human donor in good health. The CDR3 runs from the conserved cysteine through the conserved F or W. D genes are given only for firm matches. Rows may omit the clone size; those that give it use once, few, many or a size class.

d_gene: NA
v_gene: TRBV7-3
abundance: few
j_gene: TRBJ2-3
CDR3nt: TGTGCCAGCAGCCCCCTGGGAACGGCAGATACGCAGTATTTT
CDR3aa: CASSPLGTADTQYF

d_gene: TRBD1
v_gene: TRBV7-3
abundance: NA
j_gene: TRBJ1-2
CDR3nt: TGTGCCAGCAGCTTTACTCGGGACAGGGATTGGGGAGGCTACACCTTC
CDR3aa: CASSFTRDRDWGGYTF

d_gene: NA
v_gene: TRBV11-1
abundance: NA
j_gene: TRBJ2-3
CDR3nt: TGTGCCAGCAGCTTCGGGACCAGATACACAGATACGCAGTATTTT
CDR3aa: CASSFGTRYTDTQYF

d_gene: TRBD2
v_gene: TRBV7-9
abundance: NA
j_gene: TRBJ2-3
CDR3nt: TGTGCCAGCCGCCCCCGGGGGGGAAGGGGAGATACGCAGTATTTT
CDR3aa: CASRPRGGRGDTQYF

d_gene: NA
v_gene: TRBV7-2
abundance: NA
j_gene: TRBJ1-4
CDR3nt: TGTGCCAGCAGCTGGGAGCCCAATGAAAAACTGTTTTTT
CDR3aa: CASSWEPNEKLFF

d_gene: NA
v_gene: TRBV7-9
abundance: NA
j_gene: TRBJ2-7
CDR3nt: TGTGCCAGCAGCTTAGACGCGGGTAACTACGAGCAGTACTTC
CDR3aa: CASSLDAGNYEQYF

d_gene: NA
v_gene: TRBV20-1
abundance: NA
j_gene: TRBJ1-6
CDR3nt: TGCAGTGCCAGTCGGGCAGGGAGTTCACCCCTCCACTTT
CDR3aa: CSASRAGSSPLHF

d_gene: TRBD2
v_gene: TRBV20-1
abundance: NA
j_gene: TRBJ2-1
CDR3nt: TGCAGTGCTGCTAGCGGGGGGCCTGAGCAGTTCTTC
CDR3aa: CSAASGGPEQFF

d_gene: NA
v_gene: TRBV5-1
abundance: NA
j_gene: TRBJ2-5
CDR3nt: TGCGCCAGCAGCTTCCTACAGGGAAGCCAAGAGACCCAGTACTTC
CDR3aa: CASSFLQGSQETQYF

d_gene: NA
v_gene: TRBV15
abundance: NA
j_gene: TRBJ2-2
CDR3nt: TGTGCCACCAGCAGAGCCGGGATATATCCCACCGGGGAGCTGTTTTTT
CDR3aa: CATSRAGIYPTGELFF

d_gene: NA
v_gene: TRBV6-2/TRBV6-3
abundance: many
j_gene: TRBJ1-5
CDR3nt: TGTGCCAGCAGTTACCCGGGCAATCAGCCCCAGCATTTT
CDR3aa: CASSYPGNQPQHF

d_gene: NA
v_gene: TRBV28
abundance: NA
j_gene: TRBJ2-1
CDR3nt: TGTGCCAGCAGTTTCTACCTCCCGTTAGAGCAGTTCTTC
CDR3aa: CASSFYLPLEQFF

d_gene: NA
v_gene: TRBV20-1
abundance: NA
j_gene: TRBJ2-7
CDR3nt: TGCAGTGCTACCGGTGATAGATCCTACGAGCAGTACTTC
CDR3aa: CSATGDRSYEQYF

d_gene: NA
v_gene: TRBV28
abundance: few
j_gene: TRBJ1-1
CDR3nt: TGTGCCAGCATCTTGGAGGCAACGGGAACTGAAGCTTTCTTT
CDR3aa: CASILEATGTEAFF

d_gene: TRBD2
v_gene: TRBV13
abundance: NA
j_gene: TRBJ2-7
CDR3nt: TGTGCCAGCAGCTATCGACTAGCGGGGCTCTCCTACGAGCAGTACTTC
CDR3aa: CASSYRLAGLSYEQYF

d_gene: TRBD1
v_gene: TRBV7-9
abundance: NA
j_gene: TRBJ1-2
CDR3nt: TGTGCCAGCAGCTTAGGGCGGGACAGGGAAGGCTACACCTTC
CDR3aa: CASSLGRDREGYTF

d_gene: TRBD1
v_gene: TRBV7-9
abundance: NA
j_gene: TRBJ2-6
CDR3nt: TGTGCCAGCAGCTTAGTAAAAGGACAGGGGATCTCTGGGGCCAACGTCCTGACTTTC
CDR3aa: CASSLVKGQGISGANVLTF

d_gene: NA
v_gene: TRBV6-2/TRBV6-3
abundance: NA
j_gene: TRBJ1-1
CDR3nt: TGTGCCAGCAGGCCGTCGGGGGCGAACACTGAAGCTTTCTTT
CDR3aa: CASRPSGANTEAFF

d_gene: NA
v_gene: TRBV6-4
abundance: NA
j_gene: TRBJ1-6
CDR3nt: TGCGCTCCGGACAGCGGAGGTCGGTTTAGGTCACCCCTCCACTTT
CDR3aa: CAPDSGGRFRSPLHF

d_gene: TRBD1
v_gene: TRBV6-2/TRBV6-3
abundance: many
j_gene: TRBJ2-7
CDR3nt: TGTGCCAGCAGTTGGGACAGGGGGCTAGAGCAGTACTTC
CDR3aa: CASSWDRGLEQYF

d_gene: NA
v_gene: TRBV10-3
abundance: NA
j_gene: TRBJ2-3
CDR3nt: TGTGCCATCAGTGAGTCGACCGGGGCAGATACGCAGTATTTT
CDR3aa: CAISESTGADTQYF

d_gene: TRBD2
v_gene: TRBV6-6
abundance: NA
j_gene: TRBJ2-5
CDR3nt: TGTGCCAGCAGTTACTCTGCGGGGGGGCTTGGTGAGACCCAGTACTTC
CDR3aa: CASSYSAGGLGETQYF

d_gene: TRBD1
v_gene: TRBV30
abundance: NA
j_gene: TRBJ1-2
CDR3nt: TGTGCCTGGAGTTCTGGGACAGGGCTAAATGGCTACACCTTC
CDR3aa: CAWSSGTGLNGYTF

d_gene: NA
v_gene: TRBV5-5
abundance: once
j_gene: TRBJ2-1
CDR3nt: TGTGCCAGCAGCCCATGGCAGGTTTTGGGTGAGCAGTTCTTC
CDR3aa: CASSPWQVLGEQFF

d_gene: NA
v_gene: TRBV7-8
abundance: NA
j_gene: TRBJ2-1
CDR3nt: TGTGCCAGCAGCTTTGGACAGTTCTTC
CDR3aa: CASSFGQFF

d_gene: TRBD2
v_gene: TRBV20-1
abundance: NA
j_gene: TRBJ2-5
CDR3nt: TGCAGTGCTAGACCCCTAGCGGGGGGCCGTCCGGAGACCCAGTACTTC
CDR3aa: CSARPLAGGRPETQYF

d_gene: NA
v_gene: TRBV4-1
abundance: NA
j_gene: TRBJ2-7
CDR3nt: TGCGCCAGCAGCCAAGTGACTACGGGGATCTACGAGCAGTACTTC
CDR3aa: CASSQVTTGIYEQYF

d_gene: TRBD1
v_gene: TRBV7-9
abundance: few
j_gene: TRBJ2-1
CDR3nt: TGTGCCAGCAGCTTACTACAGGGGGCTTTTGAGCAGTTCTTC
CDR3aa: CASSLLQGAFEQFF